What follows is one T cell receptor beta chain and its context. Assay: immunoSEQ multiplex PCR; the TCRdb copy retains only in-frame clones and omits some. The profile covers about 70,000 clones, with more than 80% appearing a single time and approximately 1% taken by the ten largest. This entry belongs to a study of OX40 agonist ivuxolimab in advanced cancers. Whole-study context: Checkpoint inhibitors had been given previously to over 30% of patients.

Germline loops: CDR1 SGHDN, CDR2 FVKESK. The CDR3 extends over 14 amino acids. V was shortened by 0 bases and J by 4 bases, with 9 bases between the two germline ends. Sampling of blood occurred at baseline, cycle 4 day 1, and cycle 7 day 1. This receptor was identified in an adult with an advanced solid tumor such as melanoma, head and neck, liver or kidney cancer. V usage is TRBV14 and J usage is TRBJ1-1, with unresolved D. Source: CD4+ or CD8+ T cells sorted from blood, taken in a trial of the OX40 agonist ivuxolimab. The DNA for the CDR3 is TGTGCCAGCAGCCAAGATACCGTAAGCACTGAAGCTTTCTTT. Its translation: CASSQDTVSTEAFF.